Sequencing of this TCR beta chain was carried out in a study of blood T cells in healthy people across ages. In the study overall: Per two T cells, template switching captured roughly one barcoded beta molecule.

Then a second PCR, running about 6 to 12 cycles, was carried out with a sample-barcoded 5' primer and a J-beta primer mix. Every cDNA was tagged by a template-switch adaptor with 12 random nucleotides. Each CDR3 protein is one row after TCRdb ran MiXCR on the 5' RACE reads. The table shows some 860,000 distinct CDR3 sequences, with more than 55% occurring only once. CDR3 length: 13 residues. Germline lookup yields CDR1 DFQATT and CDR2 SNEGSKA (reference sequence). V lost 1 base and J lost 7, with 10 bases in between. Per sample, extraction of total RNA gave at least 6 micrograms in every case. The sequence derives from a man aged 40-50 years in good health. The V call is TRBV20-1, the J call TRBJ2-2; no clear D. Sequencing was performed on blood. This CDR3 is CSARVGLRGELFF. The CDR3 DNA reads as TGCAGTGCTAGAGTGGGGTTACGCGGGGAGCTGTTTTTT.